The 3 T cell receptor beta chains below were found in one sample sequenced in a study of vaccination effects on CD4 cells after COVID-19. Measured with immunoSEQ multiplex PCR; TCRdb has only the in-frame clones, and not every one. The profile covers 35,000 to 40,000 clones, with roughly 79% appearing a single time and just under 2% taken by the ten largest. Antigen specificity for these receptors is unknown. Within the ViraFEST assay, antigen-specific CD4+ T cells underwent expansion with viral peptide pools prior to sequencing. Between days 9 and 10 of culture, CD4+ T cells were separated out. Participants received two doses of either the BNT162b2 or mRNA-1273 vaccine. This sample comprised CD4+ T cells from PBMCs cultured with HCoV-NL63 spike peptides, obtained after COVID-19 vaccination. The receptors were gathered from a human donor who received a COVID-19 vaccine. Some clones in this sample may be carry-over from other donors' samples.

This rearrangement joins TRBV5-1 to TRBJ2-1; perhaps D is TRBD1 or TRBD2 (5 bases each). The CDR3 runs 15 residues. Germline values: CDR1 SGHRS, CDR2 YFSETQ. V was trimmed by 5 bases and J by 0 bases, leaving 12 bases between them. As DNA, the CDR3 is TGCGCCAGCAGTGTAGGGGAGCGCTCCTACAATGAGCAGTTCTTC. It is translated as CASSVGERSYNEQFF.

CDR3 amino acids: CATGAMGTGELFF. The CDR3 bases are TGTGCCACGGGGGCGATGGGCACCGGGGAGCTGTTTTTT. The chain employs TRBV24-1 and TRBJ2-2; possibly TRBD1 for D (6 bases). V was shortened by 10 bases and J by 4 bases, with 12 bases between the two germline ends. Per germline, CDR1 KGHDR and CDR2 SFDVKD. This CDR3 has 13 residues.

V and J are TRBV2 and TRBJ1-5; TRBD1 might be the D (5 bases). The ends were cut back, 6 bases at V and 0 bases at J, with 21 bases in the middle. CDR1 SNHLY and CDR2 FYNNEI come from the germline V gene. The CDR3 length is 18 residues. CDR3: CASRTGRSPNISNQPQHF. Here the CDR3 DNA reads TGTGCCAGCAGAACAGGAAGGAGTCCAAACATTAGCAATCAGCCCCAGCATTTT. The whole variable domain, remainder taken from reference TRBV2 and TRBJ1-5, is EPEVTQTPSHQVTQMGQEVILRCVPISNHLYFYWYRQILGQKVEFLVSFYNNEISEKSEIFDDQFSVERPDGSNFTLKIRSTKLEDSAMYFCASRTGRSPNISNQPQHFGDGTRLSIL.